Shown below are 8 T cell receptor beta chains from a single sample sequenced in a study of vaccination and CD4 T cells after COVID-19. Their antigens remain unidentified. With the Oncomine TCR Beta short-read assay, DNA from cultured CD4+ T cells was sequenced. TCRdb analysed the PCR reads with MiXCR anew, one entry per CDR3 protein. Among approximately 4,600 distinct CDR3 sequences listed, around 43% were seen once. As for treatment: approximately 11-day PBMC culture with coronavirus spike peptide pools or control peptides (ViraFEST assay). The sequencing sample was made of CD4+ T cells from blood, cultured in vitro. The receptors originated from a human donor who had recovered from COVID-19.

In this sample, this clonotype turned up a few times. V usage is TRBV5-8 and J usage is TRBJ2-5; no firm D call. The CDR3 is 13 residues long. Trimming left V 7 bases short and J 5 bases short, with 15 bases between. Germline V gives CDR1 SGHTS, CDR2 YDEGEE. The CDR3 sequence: CASWSFLRETQYF. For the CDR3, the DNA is TGTGCCAGCTGGTCCTTCCTCAGGGAGACCCAGTACTTC.

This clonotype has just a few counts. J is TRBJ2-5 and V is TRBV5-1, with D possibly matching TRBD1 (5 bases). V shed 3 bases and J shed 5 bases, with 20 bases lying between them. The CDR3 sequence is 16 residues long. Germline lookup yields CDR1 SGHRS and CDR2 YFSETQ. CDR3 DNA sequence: TGCGCCAGCAGCTGGGGCGGTGGTGGCCAGTGGGAGACCCAGTACTTC. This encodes CASSWGGGGQWETQYF.

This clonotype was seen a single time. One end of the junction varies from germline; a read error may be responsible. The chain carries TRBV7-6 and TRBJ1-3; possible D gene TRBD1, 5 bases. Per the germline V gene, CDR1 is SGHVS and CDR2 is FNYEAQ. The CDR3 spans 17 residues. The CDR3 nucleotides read TGTGCCAGCGGCTTAGGGGCTTGGGATGGCTCTGGAAACACCATATATTTT. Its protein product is CASGLGAWDGSGNTIYF.

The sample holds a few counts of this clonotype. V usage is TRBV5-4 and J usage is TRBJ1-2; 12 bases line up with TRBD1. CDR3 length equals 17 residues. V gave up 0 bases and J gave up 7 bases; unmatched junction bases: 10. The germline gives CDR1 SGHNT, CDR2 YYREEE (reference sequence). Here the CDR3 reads CASSLDPSGQGAGGYTF. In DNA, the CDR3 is TGTGCCAGCAGCTTGGACCCCTCGGGACAGGGGGCAGGTGGCTACACCTTC.

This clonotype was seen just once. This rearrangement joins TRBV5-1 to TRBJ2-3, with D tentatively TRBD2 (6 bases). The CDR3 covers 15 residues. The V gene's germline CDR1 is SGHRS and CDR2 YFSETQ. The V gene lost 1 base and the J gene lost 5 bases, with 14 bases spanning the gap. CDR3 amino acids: CASSLNAGGVDTQYF. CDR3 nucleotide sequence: TGCGCCAGCAGCTTGAACGCAGGAGGGGTAGATACGCAGTATTTT.

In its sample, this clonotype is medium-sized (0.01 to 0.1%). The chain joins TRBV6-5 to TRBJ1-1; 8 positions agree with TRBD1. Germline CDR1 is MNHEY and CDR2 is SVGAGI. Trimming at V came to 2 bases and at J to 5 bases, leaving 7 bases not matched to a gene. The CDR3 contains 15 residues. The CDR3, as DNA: TGTGCCAGCAGTTACACACAGGGGGTAGGGACTGAAGCTTTCTTT. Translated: CASSYTQGVGTEAFF.

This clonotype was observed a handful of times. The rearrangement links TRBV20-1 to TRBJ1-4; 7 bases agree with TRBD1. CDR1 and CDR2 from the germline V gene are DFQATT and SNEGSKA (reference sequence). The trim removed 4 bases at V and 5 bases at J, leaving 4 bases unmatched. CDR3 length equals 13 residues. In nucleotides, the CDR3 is TGCAGTGCTACCTGGACAGGAAATGAAAAACTGTTTTTT. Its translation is CSATWTGNEKLFF.

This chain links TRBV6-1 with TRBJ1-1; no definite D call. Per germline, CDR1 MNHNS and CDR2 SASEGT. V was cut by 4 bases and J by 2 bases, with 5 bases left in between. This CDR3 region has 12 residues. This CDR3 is CASSGYNTEAFF. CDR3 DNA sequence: TGTGCCAGCAGTGGGTACAACACTGAAGCTTTCTTT.